This TCR beta chain was sequenced for a study of cytomegalovirus exposure and HLA in healthy donors. Study as a whole: Early on, a data release was issued that held 85 million to 95 million unique TCRs from HLA-typed donors. Broader study findings: The study assumed roughly uniform donor sequencing depth for presence/absence analyses. In a later analysis, a genetic analysis reported fewer productive-TCR N-insertions in an Asian-associated ancestry cluster than the cohort average.

Primers included in the PCR were 60 Vbeta and 13 Jbeta primers. Method: immunoSEQ multiplex PCR; TCRdb's copy keeps in-frame clones and lacks some. The sample yields tens of thousands of clones, of which the top ten take up approximately 2.7%. About this clone: Its antigen is unknown.

Germline V CDR1 and CDR2: SGHRS, YFSETQ. V was clipped by 0 bases and J by 1 base; unmatched bases: 10. The CDR3 totals 18 residues. The chain is built from TRBV5-1 and TRBJ2-1; 7 bases are shared with TRBD2. The origin of this receptor is a man aged 40-49 years in good health and CMV-seronegative. Sequencing was performed on PBMCs. Written as DNA, the CDR3 is TGCGCCAGCAGCTTGGTACCAGCGGGGCGTTCTTCCTACAATGAGCAGTTCTTC. It is translated as CASSLVPAGRSSYNEQFF. The entire variable domain, with the rest obtained from reference TRBV5-1 and TRBJ2-1, is as follows: KAGVTQTPRYLIKTRGQQVTLSCSPISGHRSVSWYQQTPGQGLQFLFEYFSETQRNKGNFPGRFSGRQFSNSRSEMNVSTLELGDSALYLCASSLVPAGRSSYNEQFFGPGTRLTVL.